This T cell receptor (beta chain) is drawn from a study of blood T cell repertoires in COVID-19. The wider study: The samples span acute and convalescent COVID-19 from the United States, Italy and Spain. The cDNA or gDNA used as material had been derived from T cells, B-cell-depleted T cells, or PBMCs.

Methods used by the authors: Estimates of nucleated cell counts were drawn from the amplification of reference gene primers. TCRdb's copy holds only in-frame clones and misses some; the assay was immunoSEQ multiplex PCR. For V, J and clone size, that table is used; D and trimming come from the DNA. The sample records around 150,000 clones, over 70% being singletons. CDR3 length: 16 amino acids. V shed 4 bases and J shed 5 bases, with 21 bases lying between them. Germline values: CDR1 SGHRS, CDR2 YFSETQ. Sequencing input: peripheral blood. The receptor's source is a man in his fifties or sixties with active COVID-19. V and J are TRBV5-1 and TRBJ2-5; D is possibly TRBD1 (6 bases). CDR3 residues: CASSRFAAQGPETQYF. The CDR3 nucleotides read TGCGCCAGCAGCCGCTTTGCGGCTCAGGGGCCCGAGACCCAGTACTTC.